This T cell receptor (beta chain) was identified in a study of glioma-infiltrating T cells (dated by TCRdb to 2016 to 2018). Background for the entire study: The study sequenced TCR alpha- and beta-chain repertoires from glioma tissue, from non-neoplastic brain tissue and from matched peripheral blood mononuclear cells. To measure how far tissue and blood T-cell populations diverged, each tissue-infiltrating repertoire was compared against the peripheral blood repertoire of the same patient. Three low-grade glioma patients, eight or nine primary glioblastoma patients and three non-glioma patients contributing non-neoplastic brain tissue were included in the paired cohort.

V is trimmed back by 3 bases and J by 4 bases, and the junction contains 4 bases that no gene match accounts for. CDR1 and CDR2, per the germline V gene (reference sequence), are LGHDT and YNNKEL. The CDR3 starts with the cysteine, ends with the phenylalanine, and has 15 residues. The retained sequence is limited to the CDR3, 45 bases, with the frame set at the first base. The investigation overall reported the following: Only a very small number of CDR3 sequences turned up in both tissue and blood, a result put down to high CDR3 diversity combined with limited sampling. The group comparisons were based on small numbers of patients: three non-neoplastic, three low-grade glioma and roughly eight glioblastoma patients. VJ-independent divergence between tissue and blood was lower than expected in non-neoplastic patients but higher than expected in all gliomas, particularly low-grade gliomas.

The iRepertoire nested amplicon-rescue multiplex PCR (arm-PCR) platform was used to amplify TCR alpha and beta CDR3 regions from RNA. The input for one-step reverse transcription and amplification was 100-400 ng of tissue mRNA or PBMC total RNA. Following bead purification, Illumina adapters were added by a secondary multiplex PCR, and the libraries were gel-purified between 200 and 400 bp. Libraries carried internal 6-nucleotide barcodes used for demultiplexing. Libraries were sequenced on an Illumina MiSeq with 2x220 or 2x250 nucleotide paired-end reads. The source study handled its data this way. FLASH 1.2.11 was used to merge paired reads, and BWA-MEM then aligned the reads to the GRCh37 human genome before TRA and TRB reads were extracted. For V and J assignment, an IMGT-derived reference of cassette sequences and CDR3 motifs that included pseudogenes was used. Reads were translated in three frames, and productive CDR3s were defined by a C…FGXG motif without stop codons. Unique combinations of V-J cassette pair and CDR3 amino acid sequence were defined as clonotypes. Filtering of reads was based on Hamming distance, with the threshold set by the sequence error rate of each sample in mapped regions. The public reads were quality trimmed at Q25 with fastp and then assembled into clones with MiXCR by TCRdb, keeping productive beta chains. Each CDR3 protein appears once, grouped with its most common genes and DNA. TCRdb, not the authors, supplied the V and J calls. This sample comprises roughly 130,000 distinct CDR3 sequences, around a quarter of them detected only once. 27% of the sample is in the top ten clones.

This clonotype was recorded a few times. Its antigen is not yet known. No much larger clone is present one base from it, and per-base qualities are unavailable. The source of this sequence is a human donor with low-grade glioma or glioblastoma, undergoing nonglioma brain surgery, or in good health (not recorded which). The rearranged chain carries TRBV3-1 and TRBJ2-2; TRBD2 fits 8 bases in the junction. Input material: glioma tissue, nonneoplastic brain tissue, or PBMCs (not recorded which). The CDR3 reads as follows: CASSHRTSITGELFF. The DNA is TGTGCCAGCAGCCATCGGACTAGCATCACCGGGGAGCTGTTTTTT.